A selection of T cell receptor beta chains follows, all from one sample in a study of OX40 agonist ivuxolimab in advanced cancers. This table comes from immunoSEQ multiplex PCR, and its TCRdb copy is limited to in-frame clones, with some not included. The sample consists of around 30,000 clones, about 90% of them appearing once. Sequenced material: CD4+ or CD8+ T cells sorted from blood, taken in a trial of the OX40 agonist ivuxolimab. All receptors come from an adult with an advanced solid tumor such as melanoma, head and neck, liver or kidney cancer. CDR3s include the opening cysteine and the closing phenylalanine or tryptophan. D genes are given only for firm matches. Where a row states a size, it is once, few, many or the class of an expanded clone; other rows omit it.

-	-	TRBV19	TRBJ2-7	CASRGGGSYEQYF	TGTGCCAGCCGTGGAGGGGGCTCCTACGAGCAGTACTTC
-	TRBD1	TRBV23-1	TRBJ1-5	CASSLDRVGQPQHF	TGCGCCAGCAGTCTGGACAGGGTTGGTCAGCCCCAGCATTTT
once	-	TRBV19	TRBJ2-7	CATSVGPYEQYF	TGTGCCACGTCGGTGGGGCCCTACGAGCAGTACTTC
-	-	TRBV7-8	TRBJ1-4	CASSLGGSATNEKLFF	TGTGCCAGCAGCTTGGGGGGAAGTGCAACTAATGAAAAACTGTTTTTT
-	-	TRBV30	TRBJ1-5	CAWSVDSNQPQHF	TGTGCCTGGAGTGTAGACAGCAATCAGCCCCAGCATTTT
once	-	TRBV9	TRBJ2-2	CASSGTDSPNTGELFF	TGTGCCAGCAGCGGTACGGACAGTCCGAACACCGGGGAGCTGTTTTTT
-	-	TRBV5-1	TRBJ2-3	CASSLEREPADTQYF	TGCGCCAGCAGCTTGGAGAGGGAACCCGCAGATACGCAGTATTTT
-	TRBD1	TRBV6-6	TRBJ2-1	CASRDGQGADEQFF	TGTGCCAGCAGAGATGGACAGGGGGCCGATGAGCAGTTCTTC
-	-	TRBV28	TRBJ1-1	CASFDTANTEAFF	TGTGCCAGCTTTGACACAGCAAACACTGAAGCTTTCTTT
-	-	TRBV7-2	TRBJ1-5	CASSPRAGPNQPQHF	TGTGCCAGCAGCCCCAGGGCCGGACCGAATCAGCCCCAGCATTTT
-	-	TRBV6-6	TRBJ1-3	CASSYSRDSGNTIYF	TGTGCCAGCAGTTACTCGAGGGACTCTGGAAACACCATATATTTT
once	-	TRBV28	TRBJ1-6	CASSLAQANSPLHF	TGTGCCAGCAGTTTAGCACAGGCTAATTCACCCCTCCACTTT
once	TRBD2	TRBV5-1	TRBJ2-3	CASSLALSGGQSTDTQYF	TGCGCCAGCAGCTTGGCCCTTAGCGGGGGGCAAAGCACAGATACGCAGTATTTT
-	-	TRBV6-6	TRBJ1-2	CASSYSPGDGYTF	TGTGCCAGCAGTTACTCACCCGGAGATGGCTACACCTTC
-	-	TRBV6-1	TRBJ1-6	CASSEGRDDSPLHF	TGTGCCAGCAGTGAAGGCCGGGATGATTCACCCCTCCACTTT
-	-	TRBV28	TRBJ2-1	CASSLRSGVYGSDEQFF	TGTGCCAGCAGCTTACGCTCGGGGGTCTATGGTTCTGATGAGCAGTTCTTC
-	-	TRBV10-1	TRBJ2-1	CASSESGYNEQFF	TGCGCCAGCAGTGAGTCGGGCTACAATGAGCAGTTCTTC
-	TRBD2	TRBV7-2	TRBJ2-1	CASSLEISGGYNEQFF	TGTGCCAGCAGCTTAGAAATTAGCGGGGGGTACAATGAGCAGTTCTTC
-	-	TRBV7-9	TRBJ2-5	CASSSLGLEEETQYF	TGTGCCAGCAGCTCTCTCGGGCTGGAGGAAGAGACCCAGTACTTC
-	-	TRBV27	TRBJ1-1	CASSLSGGNTEAFF	TGTGCCAGCAGTTTATCAGGGGGGAACACTGAAGCTTTCTTT
-	-	TRBV6-6	TRBJ1-1	CASRRDEVLEAFF	TGTGCCAGCAGACGGGACGAAGTACTTGAAGCTTTCTTT
-	-	TRBV6-1	TRBJ1-4	CASMGVGGNEKLFF	TGTGCCAGCATGGGGGTGGGTGGGAATGAAAAACTGTTTTTT
-	-	TRBV5-1	TRBJ1-2	CASSLSPQDGYTF	TGCGCCAGCAGCTTGAGTCCTCAGGATGGCTACACCTTC
-	-	TRBV29-1	TRBJ1-1	CSVARDNTEAFF	TGCAGCGTGGCTAGAGATAACACTGAAGCTTTCTTT
-	-	TRBV19	TRBJ1-2	CATSPGRVDYGYTF	TGTGCCACCTCACCGGGCAGGGTGGACTATGGCTACACCTTC
-	-	TRBV7-9	TRBJ1-1	CASSLEELGNTEAFF	TGTGCCAGCAGCTTAGAGGAGTTGGGGAACACTGAAGCTTTCTTT
-	TRBD2	TRBV30	TRBJ2-1	CAWASGLAVNEQFF	TGTGCCTGGGCGTCGGGCCTAGCGGTCAATGAGCAGTTCTTC
-	TRBD1	TRBV18	TRBJ1-1	CASSLGTANTEAFF	TGTGCCAGCTCACTAGGGACAGCGAACACTGAAGCTTTCTTT